This passage covers 27 T cell receptor beta chains from one sample sequenced in a study of cytomegalovirus exposure and HLA in healthy donors. Use of 60 Vbeta and 13 Jbeta primers characterized the PCR. Profiling relied on immunoSEQ multiplex PCR, and the TCRdb table lists in-frame clones only, not all of them. The repertoire has almost 80,000 clones, under 80% of them found once; the top ten carry 6.5% to 7.5%. Sequenced: PBMCs. The receptors originated from a woman between 50 and 59 years old in good health and CMV-seropositive.

The chain uses TRBV2 and TRBJ1-2; 9 bases are a match to TRBD1. This CDR3 is built from 13 residues. Germline CDR1 and CDR2: SNHLY and FYNNEI. Unmatched junction bases numbered 6, after V lost 5 bases and J lost 8 bases. CDR3 sequence (DNA): TGTGCCAGCAGTCGGGACAGGGAGGAAGGCTACACCTTC. It is translated as CASSRDREEGYTF.

This clone has just a few counts. This chain connects TRBV4-1 to TRBJ2-1; D gene uncertain. CDR1 and CDR2 (germline): MGHRA, YSYEKL. V lost 1 base, J lost 2 bases, and 9 bases lay in between. There are 15 residues in the CDR3. CDR3: CASSQGSAPYNEQFF. The CDR3 coding sequence is TGCGCCAGCAGCCAAGGGAGCGCACCCTACAATGAGCAGTTCTTC.

V is TRBV9 and J is TRBJ1-6; TRBD1 is a possible D gene (5 bases). The V and J ends lost 3 bases and 6 bases respectively, with 16 bases between them. The CDR3 is 16 amino acids. Germline assignment: CDR1 SGDLS and CDR2 YYNGEE. The CDR3 DNA follows: TGTGCCAGCAGCGGTGGGCAGGGTCGACGTAATTCACCCCTCCACTTT. Translation gives CASSGGQGRRNSPLHF.

In its sample, this clone is medium-sized. V and J are TRBV9 and TRBJ1-3, with D possibly being TRBD1 (6 bases). Trimming removed 3 bases at V and 2 bases at J, with 12 bases between. The CDR3 covers 15 residues. The V gene's germline CDR1 is SGDLS and CDR2 YYNGEE. CDR3 sequence (DNA): TGTGCCAGCAGCGAACAGGGTCAACCTGGAAACACCATATATTTT. This translates into CASSEQGQPGNTIYF.

This chain connects TRBV7-3 to TRBJ2-1; 8 nucleotides match TRBD2. The CDR3 runs 15 residues. Germline CDR1 reads SGHTA; CDR2 reads FQGTGA. The V gene end was trimmed by 5 bases and the J gene end by 1 base; junction bases not matched to a gene: 4. This CDR3 is CASSRPSGSYNEQFF. The CDR3 nucleotides are TGTGCCAGCAGCCGCCCTAGCGGGTCCTACAATGAGCAGTTCTTC.

The chain joins TRBV6-5 to TRBJ2-3, with D perhaps matching TRBD1 (5 bases). Trimming stripped 0 bases from V and 0 bases from J, with 7 bases between. CDR1 is MNHEY, CDR2 SVGAGI, per germline. The CDR3 is made up of 15 amino acids. The CDR3 loop reads CASSYSSGSTDTQYF. The CDR3 region has the DNA TGTGCCAGCAGTTACTCGTCAGGGAGCACAGATACGCAGTATTTT.

The chain recombines TRBV5-6 with TRBJ1-5; no clear D gene. V shed 2 bases and J shed 4 bases, with 10 bases lying between them. The CDR3 is 14 amino acids. The germline V gene has CDR1 SGHDT and CDR2 YYEEEE. CDR3 sequence: CASSLTDSNQPQHF. CDR3 in DNA: TGTGCCAGCAGCTTAACCGACTCTAATCAGCCCCAGCATTTT.

The rearrangement uses TRBV9 and TRBJ2-2; 8 bases agree with TRBD2. V dropped 4 bases and J dropped 0; count of bases not matched to a gene: 5. Per germline, CDR1 SGDLS and CDR2 YYNGEE. The CDR3 contains 16 residues. The CDR3 loop is CASSYEAGANTGELFF. DNA of the CDR3: TGTGCCAGCAGCTACGAAGCGGGGGCGAACACCGGGGAGCTGTTTTTT.

The chain joins TRBV7-7 to TRBJ2-2, with D unclear. V was clipped by 5 bases and J by 3 bases, with 13 bases between them. CDR3 length equals 15 residues. Germline CDR1 is SSHAT and CDR2 is FNYEAQ (reference sequence). The CDR3 DNA sequence: TGTGCCAGCAGCCCCGAGGTGGCAGACACCGGGGAGCTGTTTTTT. Translating it yields CASSPEVADTGELFF.

The rearrangement joins TRBV28 to TRBJ1-2; no reliable D call. The ends were cut back, 8 bases at V and 5 bases at J, with 18 bases in the middle. The V gene's germline CDR1 is MDHEN and CDR2 SYDVKM. The CDR3 is 14 residues long. The CDR3: CASGLSGAGYGYTF. The CDR3 DNA follows: TGTGCCAGCGGACTTAGCGGAGCAGGATATGGCTACACCTTC.

This clone was counted between two and nine times. The V gene is TRBV28, the J gene TRBJ2-5; 11 bases map to TRBD2. The CDR3 has 17 amino acids. J gave up 4 bases and V 3 bases, and 10 bases lay outside the gene matches. Germline V CDR1 and CDR2: MDHEN, SYDVKM. The CDR3 nucleotides read TGTGCCAGCAGTTTTGTAGCGGGGGGGCGGGCTGGAGAGACCCAGTACTTC. Encoded protein: CASSFVAGGRAGETQYF.

The chain joins TRBV6-5 to TRBJ2-7, with 9 bases lining up with TRBD2. J was trimmed by 5 bases and V by 2 bases; bases with no gene match: 10. The CDR3 has 16 residues. Germline V gene sequence: CDR1 MNHEY, CDR2 SVGAGI. In DNA form, the CDR3 reads TGTGCCAGCAGTTACCGCGCCGGGACTAGCTTCGACGAGCAGTACTTC. Protein sequence: CASSYRAGTSFDEQYF.

The chain links TRBV6-1 to TRBJ1-2, with D uncertain. This CDR3 has 16 amino acids. V was trimmed by 4 bases and J by 1 base, leaving 16 bases between them. Germline V gene lookup returns CDR1 MNHNS and CDR2 SASEGT. The DNA for the CDR3 is TGTGCCAGCAGTGCCGGAGGGTCCCTGGGTAACTATGGCTACACCTTC. Encoded protein: CASSAGGSLGNYGYTF.

This clone has a single count. The chain has TRBV2 and TRBJ2-7, with D hard to call. The V end lost 2 bases, the J end lost 3 bases, and 5 bases lay between the germline ends. Germline V CDR1 and CDR2: SNHLY, FYNNEI. The CDR3 is 12 amino acids. In DNA, the CDR3 is TGTGCCAGCAGTGAACAAAACTACGAGCAGTACTTC. This gives the protein CASSEQNYEQYF.

V usage is TRBV5-1 and J usage is TRBJ1-1, with D hard to call. Germline assignment: CDR1 SGHRS and CDR2 YFSETQ. V lost 0 bases and J lost 6, with 15 bases in between. The CDR3 is 15 residues long. CDR3 residues: CASSLEVGGVAEAFF. The CDR3 DNA is TGCGCCAGCAGCTTGGAAGTGGGAGGTGTCGCTGAAGCTTTCTTT.

The rearrangement links TRBV29-1 to TRBJ2-1; D remains ambiguous. CDR1 SQVTM and CDR2 ANQGSEA come from the germline V gene. V lost 7 bases and J 2 bases, leaving 3 bases between the germline ends. The CDR3 length is 10 residues. This chain's CDR3 is CSATYNEQFF. DNA for the CDR3: TGCAGCGCCACCTACAATGAGCAGTTCTTC.

This clone turned up a few times. The chain carries TRBV2 and TRBJ1-6; 7 nucleotides align to TRBD1. The CDR3 sequence is 17 residues long. Germline V CDR1 and CDR2: SNHLY, FYNNEI. J gave up 8 bases and V 6 bases, and 16 bases lay outside the gene matches. The CDR3 nucleotides are TGTGCCAGCAGAAGAGGGGGCAGCTCCTCCGGGGATTCACCCCTCCACTTT. Its translation: CASRRGGSSSGDSPLHF.

The chain employs TRBV21-1 and TRBJ1-6. TRBV21-1 is shown as a pseudogene. The CDR3 covers 15 residues. CDR3 nucleotides: TGTGCCAGCAGACGGGCGGGGAATAGGGATTCACCCCTCCACTTT. Translated: CASRRAGNRDSPLHF.

The V gene is TRBV15, the J gene TRBJ2-7, with 10 bases matching TRBD1. Germline V gene data show CDR1 as LNHNV and CDR2 as YYDKDF (reference sequence). The V gene end was trimmed by 5 bases and the J gene end by 2 bases; junction bases not matched to a gene: 6. This CDR3 has 15 amino acids. The CDR3: CATSPRTGGTYEQYV. Written as DNA, the CDR3 is TGTGCCACCAGCCCCCGGACAGGGGGAACCTACGAGCAGTACGTC.

The chain combines TRBV4-1 with TRBJ2-5; 11 positions match TRBD2. With V trimmed by 1 base and J by 2 bases, 3 bases remained unmatched. This CDR3 comprises 16 residues. CDR1 and CDR2 from the germline V gene are MGHRA and YSYEKL. The CDR3 here is CASSQALAGGQETQYF. Here the CDR3 DNA reads TGCGCCAGCAGCCAAGCGCTAGCGGGGGGACAAGAGACCCAGTACTTC.

For the CDR3, the DNA is TGTGCCAGCAGGGAAGGGACAGAACAAATACTTAACACTGAAGCTTTCTTT. The encoded protein is CASREGTEQILNTEAFF. This sequence joins TRBV28 and TRBJ1-1; 7 bases agree with TRBD1. CDR3 size: 17 residues. The J segment lost 2 bases and the V segment lost 6 bases, leaving 15 bases of the junction unmatched. The V gene's germline CDR1 is MDHEN and CDR2 SYDVKM.

The chain employs TRBV7-2 and TRBJ2-1; 7 bases agree with TRBD1. Germline CDR1 reads SGHTA; CDR2 reads FQGNSA. The CDR3 contains 13 residues. The V and J ends lost 1 base and 13 bases, in that order; junction bases with no gene match: 7. The CDR3 loop reads CASSLGSGGAQFF. In DNA, the CDR3 is TGTGCCAGCAGCTTAGGGTCAGGGGGTGCCCAGTTCTTC.

The V and J genes are TRBV13 and TRBJ1-6; 8 bases line up with TRBD1. V lost 6 bases, J lost 0 bases, and 4 bases stayed unmatched. The V gene's germline CDR1 is PRHDT and CDR2 FYEKMQ (reference sequence). The CDR3 spans 16 residues. The CDR3 spells CASRNRGSSYNSPLHF. The DNA for the CDR3 is TGTGCCAGCAGAAACAGGGGGAGCTCCTATAATTCACCCCTCCACTTT.

The chain carries TRBV4-1 and TRBJ1-1, with D uncertain. The CDR3 extends over 16 amino acids. Deletions cut 1 base from V and 0 bases from J, with 12 bases between. From germline, CDR1 is MGHRA and CDR2 YSYEKL. The CDR3 here is CASSQVVYSLNTEAFF. CDR3 bases: TGCGCCAGCAGCCAAGTAGTGTACAGCCTGAACACTGAAGCTTTCTTT.

This clone appeared once. V gene TRBV6-1 combines with J gene TRBJ2-4; possibly TRBD1 for D (6 bases). CDR1 is MNHNS and CDR2 is SASEGT in the germline V gene. The V gene lost 0 bases and the J gene lost 0 bases, with 9 bases spanning the gap. This CDR3 has 16 residues. The CDR3 sequence is CASSEAGTIAKNIQYF. The CDR3 DNA sequence: TGTGCCAGCAGTGAAGCTGGGACAATAGCCAAAAACATTCAGTACTTC.

This clone was found a few times. The rearrangement uses TRBV7-9 and TRBJ1-2, with D perhaps matching TRBD1 (5 bases). This CDR3 comprises 16 residues. V was shortened by 3 bases and J by 4 bases, with 18 bases between the two germline ends. The germline CDR1 and CDR2 sequences are SEHNR and FQNEAQ (reference sequence). In nucleotides, the CDR3 is TGTGCCAGCAGCTTTCAGGGTAGGCGCTCGGGCTATGGCTACACCTTC. Residues: CASSFQGRRSGYGYTF.

The V and J genes are TRBV4-1 and TRBJ1-6; D is unclear. This CDR3 comprises 16 residues. V lost 1 base to trimming and J lost 7 bases, with 14 bases between them. Looked up from germline, CDR1 is MGHRA and CDR2 is YSYEKL. DNA for the CDR3: TGCGCCAGCAGCCAAGTTCGCTCCAGCGGCAATTCACCCCTCCACTTT. The encoded protein is CASSQVRSSGNSPLHF.